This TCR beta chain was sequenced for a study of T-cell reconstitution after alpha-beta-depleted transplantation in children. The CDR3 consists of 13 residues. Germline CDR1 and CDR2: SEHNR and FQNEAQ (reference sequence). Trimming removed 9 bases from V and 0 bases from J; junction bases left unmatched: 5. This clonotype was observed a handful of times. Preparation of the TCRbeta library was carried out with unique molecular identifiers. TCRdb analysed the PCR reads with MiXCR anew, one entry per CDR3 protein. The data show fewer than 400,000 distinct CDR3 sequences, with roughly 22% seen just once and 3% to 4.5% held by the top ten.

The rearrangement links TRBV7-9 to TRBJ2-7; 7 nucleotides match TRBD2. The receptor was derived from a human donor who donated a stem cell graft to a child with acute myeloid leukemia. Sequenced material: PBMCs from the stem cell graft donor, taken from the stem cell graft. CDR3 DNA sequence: TGTGCCAGGGGGGACTATGACTCCTACGAGCAGTACTTC. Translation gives CARGDYDSYEQYF.